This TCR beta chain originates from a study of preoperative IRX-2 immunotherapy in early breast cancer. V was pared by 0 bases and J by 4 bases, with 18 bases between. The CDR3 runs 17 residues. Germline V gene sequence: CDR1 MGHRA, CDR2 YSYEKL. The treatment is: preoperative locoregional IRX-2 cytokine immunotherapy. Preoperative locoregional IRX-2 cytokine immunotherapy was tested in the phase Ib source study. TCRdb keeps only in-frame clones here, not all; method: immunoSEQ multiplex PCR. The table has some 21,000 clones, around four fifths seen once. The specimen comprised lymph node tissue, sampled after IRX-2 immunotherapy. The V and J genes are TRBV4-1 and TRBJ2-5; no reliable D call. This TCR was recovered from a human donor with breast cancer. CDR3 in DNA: TGCGCCAGCAGCCAAGATCGTAGTAGGGTTGGTGGAGAGACCCAGTACTTC. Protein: CASSQDRSRVGGETQYF.